This paragraph reports one T cell receptor beta chain. The antigen remains undetermined. Germline values: CDR1 SGHVS, CDR2 FNYEAQ. The CDR3 runs 14 residues. The ends were cut back, 4 bases at V and 5 bases at J, with 12 bases in the middle. The template was genomic DNA from peripheral blood, not RNA. The data are from a study of T cell repertoires in aging, cancer and after chemotherapy. About the study: Clear clonal overlap appeared across healthy donor samples taken over several months to years. Some 10 million TCR reads were in the whole dataset. Study-level points and caveats: Untreated cancer patients had significantly lower blood TCR diversity than age-matched healthy donors. In cancer patients, declining TCR diversity with age involved lost richness and lost evenness.

TRB rearrangements spanning V, D and J were amplified using mixed TRB-A/B primers. Each CDR3 protein is one row after TCRdb ran MiXCR on the multiplex PCR reads. Among fewer than 12,000 distinct CDR3 sequences listed, more than 25% were seen once. The source of this sequence is a human donor in good health. The material sequenced was blood. The rearrangement joins TRBV7-6 to TRBJ2-1; TRBD2 might be the D (5 bases). The CDR3: CASSSSGRDNEQFF. For the CDR3, the DNA is TGTGCCAGCAGCTCTTCCGGGCGGGACAATGAGCAGTTCTTC.